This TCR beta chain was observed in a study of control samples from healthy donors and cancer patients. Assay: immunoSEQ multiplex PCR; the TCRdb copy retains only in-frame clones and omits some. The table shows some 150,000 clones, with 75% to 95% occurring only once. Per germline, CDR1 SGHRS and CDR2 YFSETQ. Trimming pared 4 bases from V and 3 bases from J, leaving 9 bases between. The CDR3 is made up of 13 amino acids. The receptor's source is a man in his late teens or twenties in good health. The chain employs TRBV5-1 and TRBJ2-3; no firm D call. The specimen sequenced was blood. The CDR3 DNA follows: TGCGCCAGCAGCCTACCAAATACAGATACGCAGTATTTT. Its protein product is CASSLPNTDTQYF. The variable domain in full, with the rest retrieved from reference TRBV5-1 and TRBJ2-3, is KAGVTQTPRYLIKTRGQQVTLSCSPISGHRSVSWYQQTPGQGLQFLFEYFSETQRNKGNFPGRFSGRQFSNSRSEMNVSTLELGDSALYLCASSLPNTDTQYFGPGTRLTVL.